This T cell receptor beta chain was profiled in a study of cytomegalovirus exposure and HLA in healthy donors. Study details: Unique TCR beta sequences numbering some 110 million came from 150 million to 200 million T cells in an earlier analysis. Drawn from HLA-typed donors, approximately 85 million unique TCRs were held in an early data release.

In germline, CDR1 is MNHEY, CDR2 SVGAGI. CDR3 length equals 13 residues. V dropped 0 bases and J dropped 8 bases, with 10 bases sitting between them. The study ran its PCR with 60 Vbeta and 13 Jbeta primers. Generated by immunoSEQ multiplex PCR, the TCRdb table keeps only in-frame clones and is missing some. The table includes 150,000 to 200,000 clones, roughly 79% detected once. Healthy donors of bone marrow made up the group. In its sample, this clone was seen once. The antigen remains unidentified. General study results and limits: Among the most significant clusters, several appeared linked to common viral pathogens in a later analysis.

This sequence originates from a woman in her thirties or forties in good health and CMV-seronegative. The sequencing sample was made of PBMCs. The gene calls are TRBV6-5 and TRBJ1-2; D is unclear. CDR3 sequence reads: CASSYSWQWGYTF. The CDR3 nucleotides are TGTGCCAGCAGTTACTCGTGGCAGTGGGGCTACACCTTC.